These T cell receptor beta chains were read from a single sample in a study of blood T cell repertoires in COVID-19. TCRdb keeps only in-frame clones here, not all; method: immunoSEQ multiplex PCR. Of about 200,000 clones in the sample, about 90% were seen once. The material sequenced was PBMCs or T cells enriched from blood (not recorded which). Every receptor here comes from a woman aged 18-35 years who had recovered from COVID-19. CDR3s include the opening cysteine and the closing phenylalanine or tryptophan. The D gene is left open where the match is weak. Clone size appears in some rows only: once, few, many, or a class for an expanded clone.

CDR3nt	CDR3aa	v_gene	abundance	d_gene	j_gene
TGCGCCAGCAGCGTGACAGGGACCGGGGAGCTGTTTTTT	CASSVTGTGELFF	TRBV5-1	-	TRBD1	TRBJ2-2
TGTGCCAGCAGTCCCCCGGGACAGGGCACTGAAGCTTTCTTT	CASSPPGQGTEAFF	TRBV27	-	TRBD1	TRBJ1-1
TGTGCCAGCAGTTTAGCGGGCGGGTACGAGCAGTACTTC	CASSLAGGYEQYF	TRBV27	-	-	TRBJ2-7
TGTGCCAGCAGTTTATCGAGGAGGGATTCACCCCTCCACTTT	CASSLSRRDSPLHF	TRBV27	-	-	TRBJ1-6
TGTGCCAGCAGTGATTATCGACTAGCGGGGAACAATGAGCAGTTCTTC	CASSDYRLAGNNEQFF	TRBV2	-	TRBD2	TRBJ2-1
TGTGCCAGTAGTATCGGGGATAGCTCCTACAATGAGCAGTTCTTC	CASSIGDSSYNEQFF	TRBV19	-	-	TRBJ2-1
TGTGCCAGCAGCTTAGGAGGGATTCCGGATACGCAGTATTTT	CASSLGGIPDTQYF	TRBV7-6	-	-	TRBJ2-3
TGTGCCAGCAGTGAAAGGGGGTTCGCCCCCTACAATGAGCAGTTCTTC	CASSERGFAPYNEQFF	TRBV2	-	-	TRBJ2-1
TGTGCCAGCAGCCCGACAGGGATCTATGGCTACACCTTC	CASSPTGIYGYTF	TRBV7-9	-	TRBD1	TRBJ1-2
TGTGCCAGCAGTGAATTAGGGACAGCCCTGAACACTGAAGCTTTCTTT	CASSELGTALNTEAFF	TRBV6-1	-	TRBD1	TRBJ1-1
TGTGCCAGCAGTCTTGGGGCGGGGGGGCACAATGAGCAGTTCTTC	CASSLGAGGHNEQFF	TRBV6-5	-	TRBD2	TRBJ2-1
TGTGCCAGCAGCCCTGGGGACAGAGAAAATGAAAAACTGTTTTTT	CASSPGDRENEKLFF	TRBV14	once	TRBD1	TRBJ1-4
TGTGCCAGCAGCGTAGTCTCGACAGTTTCAGATACGCAGTATTTT	CASSVVSTVSDTQYF	TRBV9	-	-	TRBJ2-3
TGTGCCTGGAGTCCAGCAGGGCTTAGGGGAGAGACCCAGTACTTC	CAWSPAGLRGETQYF	TRBV30	-	-	TRBJ2-5
TGTGCCAGCAGTTTGACAGGGGACTATGGCTACACCTTC	CASSLTGDYGYTF	TRBV27	-	TRBD1	TRBJ1-2
TGTGCCAGCAGCCAAGGCGCTATGACAGTTACTGAAGCTTTCTTT	CASSQGAMTVTEAFF	TRBV4-2	-	-	TRBJ1-1
TGTGCCAGCAGCCCCACGGACAGCTTGAACACTGAAGCTTTCTTT	CASSPTDSLNTEAFF	TRBV28	-	-	TRBJ1-1
TGCGCCAGCAGCTTGGTAGCGGGGAACACTGAAGCTTTCTTT	CASSLVAGNTEAFF	TRBV5-1	-	-	TRBJ1-1
TGTGCCAGCAGTAGCGGGGGGGCTTCCTACAATGAGCAGTTCTTC	CASSSGGASYNEQFF	TRBV9	-	TRBD2	TRBJ2-1
TGTGCCAGCAGCTCCTCAGGGGGGCCCTCACCCCTCCACTTT	CASSSSGGPSPLHF	TRBV5-6	-	TRBD1	TRBJ1-6
TGTGCCATCAGTGAGTCGTTCGTTGATGAGCAGTTCTTC	CAISESFVDEQFF	TRBV10-3	-	-	TRBJ2-1
TGCGCCAGCAGCTCGACTAGCGGGGGGGAATTGGAGGGATACTTC	CASSSTSGGELEGYF	TRBV5-1	-	TRBD2	TRBJ2-5
TGTGCCAGCAGTTTGGGGGGACAGGGCGCCTATCAGCCCCAGCATTTT	CASSLGGQGAYQPQHF	TRBV28	-	TRBD1	TRBJ1-5
TGTGCCAGCAGCCCAAACCCCAGGGCCTACGAGCAGTACTTC	CASSPNPRAYEQYF	TRBV11-2	-	-	TRBJ2-7
TGTGCCAGCAGTGAATCCTCTTCGAGACAGGGGGTAAGAGAGACCCAGTACTTC	CASSESSSRQGVRETQYF	TRBV25-1	-	TRBD1	TRBJ2-5
TGTGCCAGCAGGACAGGGGGCCTAGGGGCTTTCTTT	CASRTGGLGAFF	TRBV28	-	TRBD1	TRBJ1-1
TGTGCCAGCAGCACATCGACAGGGCATAATTCACCCCTCCACTTT	CASSTSTGHNSPLHF	TRBV9	once	TRBD1	TRBJ1-6
TGTGCCAGCAGGGGTCTCGGGACAGGGGATACGCAGTATTTT	CASRGLGTGDTQYF	TRBV28	-	TRBD1	TRBJ2-3
TGCGCCAGCAGCACGCAGCGACTAACGACTAGCACAGATACGCAGTATTTT	CASSTQRLTTSTDTQYF	TRBV5-1	once	-	TRBJ2-3
TGTGCCAGCAGCTCAGGGGGCGCAGGTGGCTACACCTTC	CASSSGGAGGYTF	TRBV13	-	TRBD1	TRBJ1-2
TGTGCCAGCAGCTGGCGACTAGCGGGGTACACAGATACGCAGTATTTT	CASSWRLAGYTDTQYF	TRBV5-6	-	TRBD2	TRBJ2-3
TGTGCCAGCAGCCAAACCGGGACAGGGGTTAGCTATGGCTACACCTTC	CASSQTGTGVSYGYTF	TRBV4-2	-	TRBD1	TRBJ1-2
TGTGCCAGCTCACCACCCCAGCAAGAGACCCAGTACTTC	CASSPPQQETQYF	TRBV18	-	-	TRBJ2-5
TGTGCCAGCAGCTTAGTTGTAGGGGGGGATGAAAAACTGTTTTTT	CASSLVVGGDEKLFF	TRBV11-2	-	-	TRBJ1-4
TGTGCCAGCAGTTCAGGAGGAAACACCATATATTTT	CASSSGGNTIYF	TRBV12-3/TRBV12-4	few	-	TRBJ1-3
TGTGCCAGCAGCTCCCCCCCACAGGGGAACGCTGAAGCTTTCTTT	CASSSPPQGNAEAFF	TRBV28	-	TRBD1	TRBJ1-1
TGTGCCAGCAGCTTAGACCAGCGGACTAGCGCAGATACGCAGTATTTT	CASSLDQRTSADTQYF	TRBV11-2	-	TRBD2	TRBJ2-3
TGTGCCAGCAGCGTAGAACAGTACACAGATACGCAGTATTTT	CASSVEQYTDTQYF	TRBV9	-	-	TRBJ2-3
TGTGCCAGCAGCGAGGGGGCCGGGGTTTCACCCCTCCACTTT	CASSEGAGVSPLHF	TRBV9	-	TRBD1	TRBJ1-6
TGTGCCAGCAGTATAGGACAGGTTGAGCAGTTCTTC	CASSIGQVEQFF	TRBV25-1	-	TRBD1	TRBJ2-1
TGTGCCAGCAGCTCCAGCGGGGGGGCCGGCTACGAGCAGTACTTC	CASSSSGGAGYEQYF	TRBV7-2	-	TRBD2	TRBJ2-7
TGTGCCACCAGCGAAGGACAGGGTGGGACTGAAGCTTTCTTT	CATSEGQGGTEAFF	TRBV15	-	TRBD1	TRBJ1-1